The 32 T cell receptor beta chains given below trace back to one sample, sequenced in a study of cytomegalovirus exposure and HLA in healthy donors. Assay: immunoSEQ multiplex PCR; the TCRdb copy retains only in-frame clones and omits some. The sample includes 97,000 or so clones, roughly 90% of them seen just once. The sequencing sample was made of PBMCs. Every receptor here comes from a man between 18 and 29 years old in good health and CMV-seropositive.

V usage is TRBV9 and J usage is TRBJ2-1; TRBD2 matches 15 bases. The CDR3 extends over 17 amino acids. Germline lookup yields CDR1 SGDLS and CDR2 YYNGEE. Trimming cost V 4 bases and J 7 bases; bases outside gene matches: 9. Here the CDR3 DNA reads TGTGCCAGCAGCCTGGGACTAGCGGGAGGTTTGGGGAATGAGCAGTTCTTC. Protein product: CASSLGLAGGLGNEQFF.

The chain uses TRBV9 and TRBJ2-1, with D possibly TRBD2 on 6 matching bases. The V gene lost 1 base and the J gene lost 7 bases, with 15 bases spanning the gap. This CDR3 has 15 amino acids. Per the germline V gene, CDR1 is SGDLS and CDR2 is YYNGEE. The CDR3 loop is CASSVPGGPENEQFF. In nucleotides, the CDR3 is TGTGCCAGCAGCGTACCCGGAGGGCCGGAGAATGAGCAGTTCTTC.

The V call is TRBV12-5, the J call TRBJ2-2; D not certain. Germline values: CDR1 LGHNT, CDR2 FRNRAP. V lost 2 bases and J 4 bases, leaving 5 bases between the germline ends. CDR3 length equals 13 residues. CDR3 sequence: CASGLSITGELFF. CDR3 in DNA: TGTGCTAGTGGTTTGTCTATCACCGGGGAGCTGTTTTTT. The full variable domain, rest sourced from reference TRBV12-5 and TRBJ2-2, is DARVTQTPRHKVTEMGQEVTMRCQPILGHNTVFWYRQTMMQGLELLAYFRNRAPLDDSGMPKDRFSAEMPDATLATLKIQPSEPRDSAVYFCASGLSITGELFFGEGSRLTVL.

The rearrangement links TRBV4-2 to TRBJ2-7, with D tentatively TRBD2 (6 bases). The germline CDR1 and CDR2 sequences are LGHNA and YNFKEQ. V lost 0 bases and J 3 bases, leaving 12 bases between the germline ends. The CDR3 consists of 15 residues. In nucleotides, the CDR3 is TGTGCCAGCAGCCAAGATTTGCAGGGAGGCTACGAGCAGTACTTC. It encodes CASSQDLQGGYEQYF.

The V and J genes are TRBV6-5 and TRBJ1-4, with D tentatively TRBD1 (6 bases). CDR3 size: 14 residues. Germline CDR1 is MNHEY and CDR2 is SVGAGI. V lost 6 bases, J lost 8 bases, and 16 bases lay in between. In DNA form, the CDR3 reads TGTGCCAGCAGCCCCACGACAGGAGCCGAAAAACTGTTTTTT. This encodes CASSPTTGAEKLFF.

The chain couples TRBV7-2 to TRBJ2-3, with 9 bases matching TRBD2. V shed 1 base and J 1 base; nucleotides not matched to a gene: 6. This CDR3 spans 17 amino acids. Germline CDR1 is SGHTA and CDR2 is FQGNSA. CDR3 region: CASSLVLAGSGTDTQYF. DNA for the CDR3: TGTGCCAGCAGCTTAGTTCTAGCGGGGTCGGGCACAGATACGCAGTATTTT.

This chain joins TRBV2 and TRBJ1-6, with D possibly being TRBD1 (6 bases). Looked up from germline, CDR1 is SNHLY and CDR2 is FYNNEI. The CDR3 loop spans 17 amino acids. V lost 4 bases and J 0 bases, leaving 13 bases between the germline ends. The CDR3 is CASSAGPGDSYNSPLHF. CDR3 nucleotide sequence: TGTGCCAGCAGTGCGGGTCCAGGGGACTCCTATAATTCACCCCTCCACTTT.

This chain joins TRBV5-6 and TRBJ2-1; no firm D call. The V and J ends lost 3 bases and 3 bases respectively, with 10 bases between them. Germline assignment: CDR1 SGHDT and CDR2 YYEEEE. This CDR3 has 14 amino acids. The CDR3: CASSYVANYNEQFF. CDR3 bases: TGTGCCAGCAGCTATGTCGCTAACTACAATGAGCAGTTCTTC. Full variable domain (outside the CDR3, taken from reference TRBV5-6 and TRBJ2-1): DAGVTQSPTHLIKTRGQQVTLRCSPKSGHDTVSWYQQALGQGPQFIFQYYEEEERQRGNFPDRFSGHQFPNYSSELNVNALLLGDSALYLCASSYVANYNEQFFGPGTRLTVL.

The chain has TRBV25-1 and TRBJ2-7; 10 bases map to TRBD2. V was pared by 0 bases and J by 4 bases, with 9 bases of the junction left unmatched. Germline values: CDR1 MGHDK, CDR2 SYGVNS. This CDR3 is built from 17 residues. CDR3 loop: CASSEYPLAGELYEQYF. CDR3 bases: TGTGCCAGCAGTGAATATCCCCTAGCGGGAGAATTATACGAGCAGTACTTC.

This chain joins TRBV5-1 and TRBJ2-7; the match to TRBD2 covers 7 bases. Germline assignment: CDR1 SGHRS and CDR2 YFSETQ. The CDR3 is made up of 15 amino acids. The V gene end was trimmed by 0 bases and the J gene end by 0 bases; junction bases not matched to a gene: 3. Here the CDR3 reads CASSLGLAASYEQYF. CDR3 coding DNA: TGCGCCAGCAGCTTGGGACTAGCAGCCTCCTACGAGCAGTACTTC. Combining the CDR3 with reference TRBV5-1 and TRBJ2-7 gives the whole variable domain KAGVTQTPRYLIKTRGQQVTLSCSPISGHRSVSWYQQTPGQGLQFLFEYFSETQRNKGNFPGRFSGRQFSNSRSEMNVSTLELGDSALYLCASSLGLAASYEQYFGPGTRLTVT.

The chain has TRBV13 and TRBJ1-1; D is perhaps TRBD1 (6 bases). The CDR3 is 15 amino acids. Trimming cost V 3 bases and J 4 bases, with 15 bases left between them. Germline CDR1 and CDR2: PRHDT and FYEKMQ (reference sequence). The CDR3 DNA reads as TGTGCCAGCAGCTTCGTCGAGGGGGTCAGCACTGAAGCTTTCTTT. Its translation: CASSFVEGVSTEAFF.

The V gene is TRBV12-5, the J gene TRBJ2-7, with D uncertain. V shed 3 bases and J shed 1 base, with 10 bases lying between them. Germline-derived CDR1 and CDR2 are LGHNT and FRNRAP. The CDR3 is 14 residues long. The CDR3, as DNA: TGTGCTAGTGGTTTTGGGCAGGTTTCCTACGAGCAGTACTTC. Its protein is CASGFGQVSYEQYF.

This rearrangement joins TRBV5-4 to TRBJ2-1; 11 bases are shared with TRBD2. Unmatched junction bases numbered 6, after V lost 4 bases and J lost 6 bases. CDR3 length equals 15 residues. Germline loops: CDR1 SGHNT, CDR2 YYREEE (reference sequence). In DNA, the CDR3 is TGTGCCAGCAGCCCCACTAGCGGGAGATTCAATGAGCAGTTCTTC. It translates to CASSPTSGRFNEQFF.

This chain uses TRBV10-3 with TRBJ2-7; no clear D. The CDR3 is 12 amino acids. Trimming left V 4 bases short and J 3 bases short, with 7 bases between. Germline CDR1 and CDR2: ENHRY and SYGVKD. This chain's CDR3 is CAISGEVYEQYF. The CDR3 nucleotides are TGTGCCATCAGTGGAGAGGTCTACGAGCAGTACTTC.

The chain carries TRBV12-5 and TRBJ2-3, with D maybe TRBD1 (6 bases). Germline CDR1 and CDR2: LGHNT and FRNRAP. This CDR3 comprises 13 residues. V lost 4 bases, J lost 6 bases, and 11 bases lay in between. CDR3 loop: CASGSYRADTQYF. The CDR3 region has the DNA TGTGCTAGTGGTTCTTACAGGGCCGATACGCAGTATTTT.

J is TRBJ2-2 and V is TRBV6-1; 9 positions agree with TRBD2. The junction had 8 bases not matched to a gene; V was cut back by 3 bases and J by 6 bases. The CDR3 runs 16 residues. From germline, CDR1 is MNHNS and CDR2 SASEGT. DNA for the CDR3: TGTGCCAGCAGTGATCTAGCGGGAATAGGCCCCGGGGAGCTGTTTTTT. Translating it yields CASSDLAGIGPGELFF.

J is TRBJ1-4 and V is TRBV19; weak D call: TRBD1 (6 bases). This CDR3 is 14 amino acids long. Germline CDR1 LNHDA, CDR2 SQIVND (reference sequence). The V gene lost 5 bases and the J gene lost 2 bases, with 9 bases spanning the gap. The CDR3: CASSPGDTNEKLFF. The CDR3 DNA reads TGTGCCAGTAGTCCAGGGGATACTAATGAAAAACTGTTTTTT.

The chain uses TRBV27 and TRBJ2-7, with TRBD2 identical over 9 bases. The CDR3 loop spans 14 amino acids. V shed 5 bases and J 3 bases; nucleotides not matched to a gene: 5. CDR1 and CDR2 from the germline V gene are MNHEY and SMNVEV (reference sequence). The CDR3 here is CASSSGRNFYEQYF. CDR3 coding DNA: TGTGCCAGCAGTAGCGGGAGGAACTTCTACGAGCAGTACTTC.

This clone was counted at least ten times. This sequence joins TRBV6-6 and TRBJ1-2; TRBD1 aligns across 9 bases. V was clipped by 6 bases and J by 0 bases; unmatched bases: 5. CDR1 is MNHNY, CDR2 SVGAGI, per germline (reference sequence). The CDR3 has 15 residues. This CDR3 is CASSSWTGANYGYTF. CDR3 DNA sequence: TGTGCCAGCAGCTCATGGACAGGGGCTAACTATGGCTACACCTTC.

The chain combines TRBV19 with TRBJ2-7, with a weak D call TRBD1 (5 bases). Germline CDR1 LNHDA, CDR2 SQIVND (reference sequence). V lost 3 bases and J lost 5, with 11 bases in between. The CDR3 contains 13 residues. CDR3 nucleotide sequence: TGTGCCAGTAGTATGTGGGGCAGGGACGAGCAGTACTTC. Translating it yields CASSMWGRDEQYF. Using reference TRBV19 and TRBJ2-7 for the parts outside the CDR3, the full variable domain is DGGITQSPKYLFRKEGQNVTLSCEQNLNHDAMYWYRQDPGQGLRLIYYSQIVNDFQKGDIAEGYSVSREKKESFPLTVTSAQKNPTAFYLCASSMWGRDEQYFGPGTRLTVT.

This clone appeared a single time. The chain couples TRBV4-2 to TRBJ2-5; 9 bases are shared with TRBD2. Unmatched junction bases numbered 4, after V lost 0 bases and J lost 2 bases. Germline CDR1 is LGHNA and CDR2 is YNFKEQ. The CDR3 has 16 residues. CDR3 amino acids: CASSQDRAGGQETQYF. The CDR3 nucleotides read TGTGCCAGCAGCCAAGATCGGGCGGGAGGGCAAGAGACCCAGTACTTC.

CDR3 in amino acids: CASSHGTALIETQYF. CDR3 nucleotides: TGTGCCAGCAGCCACGGGACAGCACTTATAGAGACCCAGTACTTC. The chain couples TRBV9 to TRBJ2-5; 7 nucleotides match TRBD1. V was clipped by 4 bases and J by 4 bases; unmatched bases: 10. The CDR3 runs to 15 residues. The germline V gene encodes CDR1 SGDLS and CDR2 YYNGEE.

The chain uses TRBV14 and TRBJ2-7; the D gene is possibly TRBD2 (7 bases). This CDR3 comprises 15 residues. V shed 0 bases and J shed 8 bases, with 17 bases lying between them. Germline CDR1 and CDR2: SGHDN and FVKESK. CDR3 bases: TGTGCCAGCAGCCAAGACCGGGGGGCCCTGCGACAGCAGTACTTC. It codes for CASSQDRGALRQQYF.

The chain recombines TRBV29-1 with TRBJ1-2; weak D call: TRBD1 (6 bases). Germline V gene lookup returns CDR1 SQVTM and CDR2 ANQGSEA. V dropped 6 bases and J dropped 6 bases, with 20 bases sitting between them. There are 14 residues in the CDR3. The CDR3 DNA follows: TGCAGCGTCGCGTTTGGGACACTCCTCGATGGCTACACCTTC. Its translation is CSVAFGTLLDGYTF.

The rearrangement joins TRBV9 to TRBJ2-1; 9 bases fit TRBD1. The V gene's germline CDR1 is SGDLS and CDR2 YYNGEE. With 5 bases clipped from V and 6 bases from J, the junction kept 15 bases outside the gene matches. This CDR3 comprises 17 residues. The CDR3 loop is CASSGITGTGSSNEQFF. The CDR3 nucleotides read TGTGCCAGCAGTGGAATAACCGGGACAGGGAGTAGCAATGAGCAGTTCTTC. The entire variable domain, with the rest obtained from reference TRBV9 and TRBJ2-1, is as follows: DSGVTQTPKHLITATGQRVTLRCSPRSGDLSVYWYQQSLDQGLQFLIQYYNGEERAKGNILERFSAQQFPDLHSELNLSSLELGDSALYFCASSGITGTGSSNEQFFGPGTRLTVL.

The chain uses TRBV5-3 and TRBJ2-2, with TRBD2 as a possible D gene (5 bases). TRBV5-3 is an ORF; its function is uncertain. The CDR3 contains 18 residues. The ends were cut back, 0 bases at V and 5 bases at J, with 20 bases in the middle. The CDR3 loop reads CARSLAEFGVPGTGELFF. CDR3 coding DNA: TGTGCCAGAAGCTTGGCCGAGTTCGGAGTGCCGGGGACCGGGGAGCTGTTTTTT.

A word on this clone: The sample carries other DNA sequences with the same CDR3. V is TRBV7-3 and J is TRBJ2-3, with TRBD1 as a possible D gene (6 bases). From germline, CDR1 is SGHTA and CDR2 FQGTGA. This CDR3 region has 13 residues. The V gene lost 2 bases and the J gene lost 3 bases, with 6 bases spanning the gap. This CDR3 is CASSLQGTDTQYF. Here the CDR3 DNA reads TGTGCCAGCAGCTTACAGGGGACAGATACGCAGTATTTT.

The V gene is TRBV19, the J gene TRBJ2-2; a possible D gene is TRBD2 (5 bases). The CDR3 has 15 residues. V was pared by 0 bases and J by 4 bases, with 9 bases between. Germline CDR1 and CDR2: LNHDA and SQIVND (reference sequence). CDR3 nucleotide sequence: TGTGCCAGTAGTATAGACGCGACTACCACCGGGGAGCTGTTTTTT. The encoded protein is CASSIDATTTGELFF.

As for this clone: The limits of the CDR3 on the DNA are not certain, so only TCRdb's listed CDR3 is given. This chain uses TRBV21-1 with TRBJ2-7; TRBD2 was called by the table and not checked on the DNA. TRBV21-1 is noted as a pseudogene. The CDR3 totals 19 residues, both ends included. The CDR3 region is CASSKVSVAGGSFFHEQYF.

V usage is TRBV6-5 and J usage is TRBJ2-5, with TRBD2 identical over 9 bases. The CDR3 is 15 residues long. J gave up 2 bases and V 6 bases, and 7 bases lay outside the gene matches. CDR1 and CDR2 from the germline V gene are MNHEY and SVGAGI. CDR3 DNA sequence: TGTGCCAGCAGAAGAAGCGGGGGGCCTCAAGAGACCCAGTACTTC. Encoded protein: CASRRSGGPQETQYF.

V gene TRBV11-2 combines with J gene TRBJ1-1; D uncertain. This CDR3 comprises 13 residues. V was pared by 0 bases and J by 8 bases, with 10 bases between. Per germline, CDR1 SGHAT and CDR2 FQNNGV. The CDR3 here is CASSLDRDGEAFF. CDR3 in DNA: TGTGCCAGCAGCTTAGATCGGGATGGAGAAGCTTTCTTT.

The gene calls are TRBV2 and TRBJ2-2; D possibly corresponds to TRBD2 (5 bases). The V end lost 5 bases, the J end lost 6 bases, and 13 bases lay between the germline ends. The germline CDR1 and CDR2 sequences are SNHLY and FYNNEI. The CDR3 has 14 amino acids. CDR3 coding DNA: TGTGCCAGCAGTTCCCTTCGGGGTGCCGGGGAGCTGTTTTTT. It specifies CASSSLRGAGELFF.